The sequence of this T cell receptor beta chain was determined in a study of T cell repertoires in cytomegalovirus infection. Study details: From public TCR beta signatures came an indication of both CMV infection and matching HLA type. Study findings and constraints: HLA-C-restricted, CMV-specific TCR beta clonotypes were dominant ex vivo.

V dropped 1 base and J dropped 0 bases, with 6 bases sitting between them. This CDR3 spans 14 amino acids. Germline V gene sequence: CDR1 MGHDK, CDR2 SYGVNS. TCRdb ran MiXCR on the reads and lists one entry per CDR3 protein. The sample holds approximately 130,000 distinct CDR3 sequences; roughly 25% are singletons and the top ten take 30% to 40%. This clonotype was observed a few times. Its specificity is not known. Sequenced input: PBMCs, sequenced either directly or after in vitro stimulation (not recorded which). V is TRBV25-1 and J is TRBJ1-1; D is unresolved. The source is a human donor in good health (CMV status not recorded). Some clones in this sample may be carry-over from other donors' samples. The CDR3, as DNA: TGTGCCAGCAGTGAATCAATCATGAACACTGAAGCTTTCTTT. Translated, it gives CASSESIMNTEAFF.